These T cell receptor beta chains were read from a single sample in a study of cytomegalovirus exposure and HLA in healthy donors. The data were produced by immunoSEQ multiplex PCR, yet TCRdb's version contains in-frame clones alone and is incomplete. This sample has some 170,000 clones, with around 70% found just once. Sequences were obtained from PBMCs. Receptors originate from a male donor in good health and CMV-seronegative. CDR3s include the opening cysteine and the closing phenylalanine or tryptophan. A D gene is named only where the DNA matches it firmly. Some rows have no size entry. The others give once, few or many, or a class for an expanded clone.

J gene	clone size	D gene	V gene	CDR3 DNA	CDR3 protein
TRBJ2-3	.	TRBD2	TRBV10-3	TGTGCCATCAGTGGGGGAGAGCGGGAGCCAGAGTTGAGCACAGATACGCAGTATTTT	CAISGGEREPELSTDTQYF
TRBJ2-3	once	TRBD2	TRBV7-6	TGTGCCAGCAGCTTCTTTCCTCCCCGGGGGGGCCCCACAGATACGCAGTATTTT	CASSFFPPRGGPTDTQYF
TRBJ2-3	.	TRBD2	TRBV5-1	TGCGCCAGCAGCGCCGAACGGGGGGGCCAGGCAGATACGCAGTATTTT	CASSAERGGQADTQYF
TRBJ1-2	.	TRBD1	TRBV4-3	TGCGCCAGCAGCCAAGATGCAGGGGGTTATGGCTACACCTTC	CASSQDAGGYGYTF
TRBJ2-2	.	TRBD1	TRBV12-5	TGTGCTAGTGGTTTTGGGACAGGGGACGCCGGGGAGCTGTTTTTT	CASGFGTGDAGELFF
TRBJ2-3	once	TRBD2	TRBV7-3	TGTGCCAGCAGCTTAAGGAGTAGCGGGAGCTCAGATACGCAGTATTTT	CASSLRSSGSSDTQYF
TRBJ1-5	.	.	TRBV18	TGTGCCAGCTCACCCGCCGCGTCAGGTCAGCCCCAGCATTTT	CASSPAASGQPQHF
TRBJ2-1	.	TRBD2	TRBV18	TGTGCCAGCTCACCTCCGGGACTAGCGGGAGGTAATGAGCAGTTCTTC	CASSPPGLAGGNEQFF
TRBJ1-2	.	TRBD1	TRBV15	TGTGCCACCAGCAGCAACCCCCAGGGGGTGAATGGCTACACCTTC	CATSSNPQGVNGYTF
TRBJ2-7	.	TRBD1	TRBV11-3	TGTGCCAGCAGCTTAACAGGGGTTTCTTCCGAGCAGTACTTC	CASSLTGVSSEQYF
TRBJ1-5	.	.	TRBV4-2	TGTGCCAGCAGCCAAGATCCACGGTCGGGGAATCAGCCCCAGCATTTT	CASSQDPRSGNQPQHF
TRBJ2-5	.	TRBD2	TRBV10-3	TGTGCCATCAGGGGGGACTATCGGGGAGAGACCCAGTACTTC	CAIRGDYRGETQYF
TRBJ2-7	.	TRBD1	TRBV15	TGTGCCACCAGCAGAGCCGGGACAGGGGCCTACGAGCAGTACTTC	CATSRAGTGAYEQYF
TRBJ2-1	.	TRBD2	TRBV28	TGTGCCAGCAGTGATACTAGCGGGAAGTCCTACAATGAGCAGTTCTTC	CASSDTSGKSYNEQFF
TRBJ1-2	.	TRBD1	TRBV5-4	TGTGCCAGCAGCTTACCTAAACCGACAGGGGGCTCTGGCTACACCTTC	CASSLPKPTGGSGYTF
TRBJ1-2	.	.	TRBV30	TGTGCCTGGAGTATAGAGAACTATGGCTACACCTTC	CAWSIENYGYTF
TRBJ1-2	.	.	TRBV14	TGTGCCAGCAGCCAATGGTCGGCAGACTATTCCACCTTC	CASSQWSADYSTF
TRBJ2-7	few	TRBD1	TRBV18	TGTGCCAGCTCGACAGGGAATGGCTACGAGCAGTACTTC	CASSTGNGYEQYF
TRBJ2-1	.	TRBD2	TRBV5-4	TGTGCCAGCAGCTTGTTGTCTAGCGGGGGGCAGGAGCAGTTCTTC	CASSLLSSGGQEQFF
TRBJ1-2	.	.	TRBV2	TGTGCCAGCAGTGAACCAGGAGGCCCTGGCTATGGCTACACCTTC	CASSEPGGPGYGYTF
TRBJ2-3	once	.	TRBV19	TGTGCCAGTAGTATAGCACAGGGAGACACGCAGTATTTT	CASSIAQGDTQYF
TRBJ2-5	few	TRBD2	TRBV7-3	TGTGCCAGCAGCTTAGGCGGGAGGGCCGGGGGGGAGACCCAGTACTTC	CASSLGGRAGGETQYF
TRBJ2-1	.	.	TRBV30	TGTGCCTGGAGTAGGGCGGGGTTCGACAATGAGCAGTTCTTC	CAWSRAGFDNEQFF
TRBJ1-5	.	TRBD1	TRBV28	TGTGCCAGCAGTTTAATGACAGGGGCAAATCAGCCCCAGCATTTT	CASSLMTGANQPQHF
TRBJ2-7	.	.	TRBV11-2	TGTGCCAGCAGCTTAGCAGGGGTACAAAGGGAGCAGTACTTC	CASSLAGVQREQYF
TRBJ2-7	.	TRBD2	TRBV7-3	TGTGCCAGCAGCCCGTTCGCGAGCGGGATTGAAGAGCAGTACTTC	CASSPFASGIEEQYF